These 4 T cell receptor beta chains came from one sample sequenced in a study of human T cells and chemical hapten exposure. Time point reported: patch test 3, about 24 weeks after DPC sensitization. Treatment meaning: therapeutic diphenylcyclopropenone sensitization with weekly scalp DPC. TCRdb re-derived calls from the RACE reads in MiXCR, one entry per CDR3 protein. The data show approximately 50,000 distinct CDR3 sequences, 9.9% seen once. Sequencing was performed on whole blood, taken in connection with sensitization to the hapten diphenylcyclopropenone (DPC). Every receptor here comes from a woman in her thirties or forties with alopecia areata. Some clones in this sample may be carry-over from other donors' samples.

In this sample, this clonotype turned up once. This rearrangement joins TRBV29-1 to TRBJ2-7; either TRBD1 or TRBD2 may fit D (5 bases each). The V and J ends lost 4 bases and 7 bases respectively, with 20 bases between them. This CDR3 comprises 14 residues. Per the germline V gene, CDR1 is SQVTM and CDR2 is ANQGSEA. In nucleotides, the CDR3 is TGCAGCGTTGTTCCAGTAGACGGGACGGGGGAGCAGTACTTC. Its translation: CSVVPVDGTGEQYF.

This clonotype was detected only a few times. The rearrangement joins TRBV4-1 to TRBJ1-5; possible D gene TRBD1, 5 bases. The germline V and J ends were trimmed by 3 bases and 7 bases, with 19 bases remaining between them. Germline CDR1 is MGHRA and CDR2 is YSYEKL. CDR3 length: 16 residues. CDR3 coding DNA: TGCGCCAGCAGCCACCCGACAAGGGACCGGGCCCAGCCCCAGCATTTT. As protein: CASSHPTRDRAQPQHF.

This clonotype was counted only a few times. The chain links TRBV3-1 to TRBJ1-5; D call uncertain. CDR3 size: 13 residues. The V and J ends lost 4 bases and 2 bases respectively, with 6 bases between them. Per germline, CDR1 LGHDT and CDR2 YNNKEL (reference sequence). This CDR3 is CASSPTRNQPQHF. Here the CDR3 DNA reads TGTGCCAGCAGCCCTACACGCAATCAGCCCCAGCATTTT.

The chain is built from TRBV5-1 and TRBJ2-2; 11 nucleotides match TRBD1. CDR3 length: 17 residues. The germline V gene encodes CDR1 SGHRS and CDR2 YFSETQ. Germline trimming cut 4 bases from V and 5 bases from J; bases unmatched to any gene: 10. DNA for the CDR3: TGCGCCAGCAGCACCGGGACAGGGGGAAGAAAGACCGGGGAGCTGTTTTTT. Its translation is CASSTGTGGRKTGELFF.